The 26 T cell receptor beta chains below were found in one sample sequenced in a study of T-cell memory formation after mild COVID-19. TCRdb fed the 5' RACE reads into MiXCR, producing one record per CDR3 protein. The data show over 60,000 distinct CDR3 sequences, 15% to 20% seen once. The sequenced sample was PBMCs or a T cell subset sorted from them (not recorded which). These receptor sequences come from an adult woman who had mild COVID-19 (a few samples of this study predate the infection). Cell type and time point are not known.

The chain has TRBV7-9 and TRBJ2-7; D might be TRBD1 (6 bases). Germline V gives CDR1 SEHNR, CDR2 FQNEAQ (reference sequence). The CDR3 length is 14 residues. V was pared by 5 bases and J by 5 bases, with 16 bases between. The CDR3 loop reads CASSPWDTGHEQYF. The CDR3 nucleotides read TGTGCCAGCAGCCCCTGGGACACCGGTCACGAGCAGTACTTC. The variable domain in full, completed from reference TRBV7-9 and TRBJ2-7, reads DTGVSQNPRHKITKRGQNVTFRCDPISEHNRLYWYRQTLGQGPEFLTYFQNEAQLEKSRLLSDRFSAERPKGSFSTLEIQRTEQGDSAMYLCASSPWDTGHEQYFGPGTRLTVT.

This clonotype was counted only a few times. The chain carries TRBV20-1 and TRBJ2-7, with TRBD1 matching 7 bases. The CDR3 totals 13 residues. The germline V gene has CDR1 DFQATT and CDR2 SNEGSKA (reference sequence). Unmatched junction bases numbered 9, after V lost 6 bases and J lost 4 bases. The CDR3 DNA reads TGCAGTGCCAAGGACAGGAATAGGTACGAGCAGTACTTC. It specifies CSAKDRNRYEQYF.

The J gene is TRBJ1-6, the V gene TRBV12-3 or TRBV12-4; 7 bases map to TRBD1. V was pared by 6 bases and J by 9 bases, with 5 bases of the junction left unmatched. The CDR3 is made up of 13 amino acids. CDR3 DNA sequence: TGTGCCAGCAGCGACAGGGCACGTTCACCCCTCCACTTT. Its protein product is CASSDRARSPLHF.

CDR3 residues: CSARIVLAGAVTGELFF. In DNA form, the CDR3 reads TGCAGTGCTAGAATAGTGCTTGCGGGAGCGGTCACCGGGGAGCTGTTTTTT. The chain has TRBV20-1 and TRBJ2-2; 7 positions agree with TRBD2. This CDR3 has 17 amino acids. Trimming at V came to 2 bases and at J to 4 bases, leaving 13 bases not matched to a gene. Germline values: CDR1 DFQATT, CDR2 SNEGSKA (reference sequence).

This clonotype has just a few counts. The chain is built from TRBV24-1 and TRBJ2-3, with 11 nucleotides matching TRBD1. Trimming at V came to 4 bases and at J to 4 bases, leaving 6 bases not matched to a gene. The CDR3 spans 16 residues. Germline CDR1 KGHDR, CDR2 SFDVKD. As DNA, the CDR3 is TGTGCCACCAGTGACCCCACGGGACAGGGGGCAGATACGCAGTATTTT. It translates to CATSDPTGQGADTQYF.

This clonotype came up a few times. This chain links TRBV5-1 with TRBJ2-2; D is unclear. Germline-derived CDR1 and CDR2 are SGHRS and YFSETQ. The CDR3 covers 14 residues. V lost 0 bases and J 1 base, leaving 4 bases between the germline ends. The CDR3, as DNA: TGCGCCAGCAGCTTGGTGTGGAACACCGGGGAGCTGTTTTTT. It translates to CASSLVWNTGELFF. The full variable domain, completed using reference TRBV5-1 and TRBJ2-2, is KAGVTQTPRYLIKTRGQQVTLSCSPISGHRSVSWYQQTPGQGLQFLFEYFSETQRNKGNFPGRFSGRQFSNSRSEMNVSTLELGDSALYLCASSLVWNTGELFFGEGSRLTVL.

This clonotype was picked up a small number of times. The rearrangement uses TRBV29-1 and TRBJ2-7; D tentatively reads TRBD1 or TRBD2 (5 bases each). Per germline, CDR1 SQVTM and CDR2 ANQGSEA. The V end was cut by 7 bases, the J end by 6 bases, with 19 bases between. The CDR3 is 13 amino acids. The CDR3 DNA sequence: TGCAGCGCAAGACCGGGACCTCGGGGCGAGCAGTACTTC. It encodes CSARPGPRGEQYF.

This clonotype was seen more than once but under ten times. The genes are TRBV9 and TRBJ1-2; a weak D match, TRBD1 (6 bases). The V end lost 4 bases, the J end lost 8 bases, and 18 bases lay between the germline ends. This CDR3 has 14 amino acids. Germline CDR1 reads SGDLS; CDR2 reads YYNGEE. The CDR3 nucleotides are TGTGCCAGCAGCCCCGGTGGACGGCAGGGGGGCTACACCTTC. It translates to CASSPGGRQGGYTF. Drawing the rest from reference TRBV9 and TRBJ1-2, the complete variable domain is DSGVTQTPKHLITATGQRVTLRCSPRSGDLSVYWYQQSLDQGLQFLIQYYNGEERAKGNILERFSAQQFPDLHSELNLSSLELGDSALYFCASSPGGRQGGYTFGSGTRLTVV.

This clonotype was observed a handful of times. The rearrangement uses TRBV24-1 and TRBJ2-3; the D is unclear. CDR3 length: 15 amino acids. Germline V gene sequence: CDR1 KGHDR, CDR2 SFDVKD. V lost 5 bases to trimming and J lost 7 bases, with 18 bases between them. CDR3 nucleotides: TGTGCCACCAGTGTACCAGGAGATCCTTCAAATACGCAGTATTTT. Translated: CATSVPGDPSNTQYF.

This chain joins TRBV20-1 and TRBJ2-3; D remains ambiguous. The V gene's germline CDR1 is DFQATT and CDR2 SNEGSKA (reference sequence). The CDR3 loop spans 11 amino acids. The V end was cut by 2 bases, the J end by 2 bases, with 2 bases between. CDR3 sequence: CSARFTDTQYF. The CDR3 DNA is TGCAGTGCTAGATTCACAGATACGCAGTATTTT.

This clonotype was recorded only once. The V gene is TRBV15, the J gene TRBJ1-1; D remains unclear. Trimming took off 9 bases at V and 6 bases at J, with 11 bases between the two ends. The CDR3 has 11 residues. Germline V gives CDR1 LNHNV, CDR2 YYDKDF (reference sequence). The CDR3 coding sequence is TGTGCCACGGGTGGGAAGGCTGAAGCTTTCTTT. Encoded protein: CATGGKAEAFF. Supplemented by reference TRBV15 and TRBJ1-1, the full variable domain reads DAMVIQNPRYQVTQFGKPVTLSCSQTLNHNVMYWYQQKSSQAPKLLFHYYDKDFNNEADTPDNFQSRRPNTSFCFLDIRSPGLGDTAMYLCATGGKAEAFFGQGTRLTVV.

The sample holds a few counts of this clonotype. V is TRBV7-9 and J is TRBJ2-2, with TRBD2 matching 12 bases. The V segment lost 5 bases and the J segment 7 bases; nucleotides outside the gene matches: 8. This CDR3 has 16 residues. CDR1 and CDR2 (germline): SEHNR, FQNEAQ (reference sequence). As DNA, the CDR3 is TGTGCCAGCAGCGCCCGGACTAGCGGGGCCTTCGGGGAGCTGTTTTTT. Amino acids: CASSARTSGAFGELFF.

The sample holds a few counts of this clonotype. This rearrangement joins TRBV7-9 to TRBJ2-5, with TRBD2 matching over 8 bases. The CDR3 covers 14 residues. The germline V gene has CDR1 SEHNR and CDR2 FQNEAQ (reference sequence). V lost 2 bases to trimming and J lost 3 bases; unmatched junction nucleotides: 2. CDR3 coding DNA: TGTGCCAGCAGCTTAAGCGGGAGTGAAGAGACCCAGTACTTC. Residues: CASSLSGSEETQYF.

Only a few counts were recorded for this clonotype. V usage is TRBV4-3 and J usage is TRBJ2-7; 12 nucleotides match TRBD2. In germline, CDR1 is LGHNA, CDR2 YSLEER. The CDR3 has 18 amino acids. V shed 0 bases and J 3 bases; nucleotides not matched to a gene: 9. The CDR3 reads CASSQDLGLAGGNYEQYF. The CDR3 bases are TGCGCCAGCAGCCAAGATCTAGGGCTAGCGGGAGGGAACTACGAGCAGTACTTC.

CDR3 nucleotide sequence: TGCGCCAGCAGCCAAGAGGGACTAGCGGGGACATCCGATACGCAGTATTTT. This gives the protein CASSQEGLAGTSDTQYF. This chain joins TRBV4-3 and TRBJ2-3, with 13 bases that match TRBD2. This CDR3 contains 17 residues. After removal of 0 bases from V and 6 bases from J, the junction contained 6 bases not matched to a gene. Germline CDR1 is LGHNA and CDR2 is YSLEER.

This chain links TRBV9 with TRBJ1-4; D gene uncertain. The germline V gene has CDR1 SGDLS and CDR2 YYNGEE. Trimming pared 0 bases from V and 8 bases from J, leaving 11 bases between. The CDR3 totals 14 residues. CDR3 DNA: TGTGCCAGCAGCGTAGACCTGGGAGGCGAAAAACTGTTTTTT. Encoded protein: CASSVDLGGEKLFF. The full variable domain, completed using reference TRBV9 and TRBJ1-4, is DSGVTQTPKHLITATGQRVTLRCSPRSGDLSVYWYQQSLDQGLQFLIQYYNGEERAKGNILERFSAQQFPDLHSELNLSSLELGDSALYFCASSVDLGGEKLFFGSGTQLSVL.

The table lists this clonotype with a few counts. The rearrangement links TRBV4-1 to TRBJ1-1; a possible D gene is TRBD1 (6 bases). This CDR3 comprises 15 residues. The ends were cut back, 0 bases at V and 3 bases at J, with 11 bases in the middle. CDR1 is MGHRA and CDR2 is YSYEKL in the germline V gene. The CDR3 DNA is TGCGCCAGCAGCCAAGACAGGGGACTGGACACTGAAGCTTTCTTT. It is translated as CASSQDRGLDTEAFF.

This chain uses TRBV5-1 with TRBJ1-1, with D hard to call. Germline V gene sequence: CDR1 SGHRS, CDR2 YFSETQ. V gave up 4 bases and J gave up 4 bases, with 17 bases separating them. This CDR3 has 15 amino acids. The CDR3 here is CASSELEGGGTEAFF. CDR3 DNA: TGCGCCAGCAGCGAGCTGGAGGGAGGCGGCACTGAAGCTTTCTTT.

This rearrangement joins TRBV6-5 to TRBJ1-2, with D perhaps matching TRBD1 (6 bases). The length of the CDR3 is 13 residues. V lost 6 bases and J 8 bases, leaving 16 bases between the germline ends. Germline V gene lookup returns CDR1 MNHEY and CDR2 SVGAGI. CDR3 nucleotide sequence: TGTGCCAGCAGGACGGGACATCAAATGGGCTACACCTTC. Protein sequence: CASRTGHQMGYTF.

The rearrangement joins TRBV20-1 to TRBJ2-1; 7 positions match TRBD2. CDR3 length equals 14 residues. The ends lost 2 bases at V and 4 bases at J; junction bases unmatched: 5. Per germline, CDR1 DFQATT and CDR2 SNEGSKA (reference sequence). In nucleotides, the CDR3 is TGCAGTGCTAGAATCACTAGCGCGTACAATGAGCAGTTCTTC. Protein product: CSARITSAYNEQFF.

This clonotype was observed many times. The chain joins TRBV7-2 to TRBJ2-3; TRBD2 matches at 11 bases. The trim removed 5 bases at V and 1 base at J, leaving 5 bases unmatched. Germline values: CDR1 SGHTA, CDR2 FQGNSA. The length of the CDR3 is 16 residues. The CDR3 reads CASSIFSGRGTDTQYF. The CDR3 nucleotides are TGTGCCAGCAGCATTTTTAGCGGGAGGGGCACAGATACGCAGTATTTT. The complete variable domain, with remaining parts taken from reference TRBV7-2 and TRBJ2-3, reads GAGVSQSPSNKVTEKGKDVELRCDPISGHTALYWYRQSLGQGLEFLIYFQGNSAPDKSGLPSDRFSAERTGGSVSTLTIQRTQQEDSAVYLCASSIFSGRGTDTQYFGPGTRLTVL.

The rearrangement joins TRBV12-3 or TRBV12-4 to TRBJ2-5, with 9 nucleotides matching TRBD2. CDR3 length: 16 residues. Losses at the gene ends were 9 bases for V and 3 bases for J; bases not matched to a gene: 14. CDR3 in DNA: TGTGCCAGTAAACCATCCGCGGGGGGGCCTGAAGAGACCCAGTACTTC. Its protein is CASKPSAGGPEETQYF.

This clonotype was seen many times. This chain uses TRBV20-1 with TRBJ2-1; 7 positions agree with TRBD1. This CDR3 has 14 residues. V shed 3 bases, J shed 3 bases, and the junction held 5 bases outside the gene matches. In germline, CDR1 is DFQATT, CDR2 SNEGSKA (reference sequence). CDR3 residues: CSAREGTDYNEQFF. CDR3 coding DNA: TGCAGTGCTAGGGAAGGGACAGACTACAATGAGCAGTTCTTC.

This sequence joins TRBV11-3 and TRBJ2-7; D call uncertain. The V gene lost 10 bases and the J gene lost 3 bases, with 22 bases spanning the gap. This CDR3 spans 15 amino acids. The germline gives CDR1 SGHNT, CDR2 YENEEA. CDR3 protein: CAKGKGPTVDYEQYF. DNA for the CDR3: TGTGCCAAGGGAAAAGGGCCCACGGTCGACTACGAGCAGTACTTC.

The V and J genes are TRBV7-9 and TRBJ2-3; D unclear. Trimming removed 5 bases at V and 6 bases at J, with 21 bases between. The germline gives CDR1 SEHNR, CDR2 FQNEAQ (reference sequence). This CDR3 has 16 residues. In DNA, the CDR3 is TGTGCCAGCAGCCACGGGCGGTTTGGGGTCGTGGATACGCAGTATTTT. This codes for CASSHGRFGVVDTQYF.

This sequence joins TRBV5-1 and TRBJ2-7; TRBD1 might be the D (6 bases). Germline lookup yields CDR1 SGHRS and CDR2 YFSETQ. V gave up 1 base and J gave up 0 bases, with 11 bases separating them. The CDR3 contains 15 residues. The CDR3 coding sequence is TGCGCCAGCAGCTTGTATGTGACAGGCTCCTACGAGCAGTACTTC. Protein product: CASSLYVTGSYEQYF.